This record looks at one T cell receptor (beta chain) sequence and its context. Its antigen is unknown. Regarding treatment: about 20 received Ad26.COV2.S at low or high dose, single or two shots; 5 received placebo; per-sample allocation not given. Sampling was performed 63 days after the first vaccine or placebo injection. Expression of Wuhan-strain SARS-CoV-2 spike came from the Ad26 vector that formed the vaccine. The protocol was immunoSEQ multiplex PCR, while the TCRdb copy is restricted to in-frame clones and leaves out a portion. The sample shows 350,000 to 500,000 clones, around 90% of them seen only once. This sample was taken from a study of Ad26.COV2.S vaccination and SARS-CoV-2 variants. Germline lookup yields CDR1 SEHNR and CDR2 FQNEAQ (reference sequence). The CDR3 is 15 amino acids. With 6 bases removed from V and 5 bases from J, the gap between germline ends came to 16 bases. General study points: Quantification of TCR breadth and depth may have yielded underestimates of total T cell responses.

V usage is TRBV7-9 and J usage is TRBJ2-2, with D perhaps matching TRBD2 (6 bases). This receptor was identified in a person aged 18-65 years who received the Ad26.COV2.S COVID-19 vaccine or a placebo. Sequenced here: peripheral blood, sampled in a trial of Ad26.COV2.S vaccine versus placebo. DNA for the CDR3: TGTGCCAGCAGTCTTAGGACTACCGGAACCGGGGAGCTGTTTTTT. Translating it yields CASSLRTTGTGELFF.